The 2 T cell receptor beta chains below all came from one sample that was sequenced in a study of T cells after yellow fever vaccination. TCRdb reprocessed the 5' RACE reads with MiXCR, giving one entry per CDR3 protein. The sample lists about 340,000 distinct CDR3 sequences, 8.5% to 10% occurring once. The material was PBMCs, obtained on the day of the first yellow fever vaccination. These receptors were obtained from a young man who received the YFV17D yellow fever vaccine.

This clonotype was seen a few times. The rearrangement joins TRBV9 to TRBJ2-7; D ambiguous. The V gene lost 3 bases and the J gene lost 7 bases, with 14 bases spanning the gap. The CDR3 runs 13 residues. The germline gives CDR1 SGDLS, CDR2 YYNGEE. In DNA, the CDR3 is TGTGCCAGCAGCGGGGCGATTCCGACTGAGCAGTACTTC. This encodes CASSGAIPTEQYF. The whole variable domain, remainder taken from reference TRBV9 and TRBJ2-7, is DSGVTQTPKHLITATGQRVTLRCSPRSGDLSVYWYQQSLDQGLQFLIQYYNGEERAKGNILERFSAQQFPDLHSELNLSSLELGDSALYFCASSGAIPTEQYFGPGTRLTVT.

This clonotype was seen repeatedly, ten times or more. The gene calls are TRBV20-1 and TRBJ2-1; 7 nucleotides align to TRBD1. Germline V gene sequence: CDR1 DFQATT, CDR2 SNEGSKA (reference sequence). V lost 1 base and J lost 14; bases outside the gene matches: 8. The CDR3 consists of 12 residues. DNA for the CDR3: TGCAGTGCTAGAGTAGGTAGGCAGGGGGAGTTCTTC. It is translated as CSARVGRQGEFF.